This T cell receptor (beta chain) was captured by sequencing in a study of blood T cells in healthy people across ages. Study-wide findings and caveats: Compared with aged donors, long-lived donors showed fewer expanded clones, suggesting selection.

On this clonotype itself: What it binds is unknown.

V lost 3 bases, J lost 4 bases, and 10 bases lay in between. The CDR3 has 13 amino acids. The germline gives CDR1 LNHNV, CDR2 YYDKDF (reference sequence). Through a sample-barcoded 5' primer and a J-beta primer mix, a second PCR was run for 7 to 11 cycles. TCRdb re-called the 5' RACE reads with MiXCR, one entry per CDR3 protein. The table records 1,300,000 or so distinct CDR3 sequences, roughly 60% of them present only once. The V gene is TRBV15, the J gene TRBJ2-7, with D perhaps TRBD1 (5 bases). The TCR was taken from a man aged 18 to 30 in good health. The sample comprised blood. The CDR3 region has the DNA TGTGCCACCAGCAGCCGACAGCTTTACGAGCAGTACTTC. Translation gives CATSSRQLYEQYF.